This paragraph reports one TCR beta chain. Sequenced by immunoSEQ multiplex PCR; TCRdb stores in-frame clones only, minus some. The sample shows 170,000 or so clones, about nine tenths of them seen only once. The data originate from a study of T cell responses to AZD1222 COVID-19 vaccine. Germline assignment: CDR1 LNHDA and CDR2 SQIVND (reference sequence). This CDR3 is 14 amino acids long. With 9 bases removed from V and 0 bases from J, the gap between germline ends came to 9 bases. Sequenced material: peripheral blood, taken on day 0 of AZD1222 vaccination. This clonotype originated in an adult in good health. The chain employs TRBV19 and TRBJ1-6; D remains ambiguous. CDR3 sequence (DNA): TGTGCCAGCCACGGAAGCTCCTATAATTCACCCCTCCACTTT. Protein product: CASHGSSYNSPLHF.